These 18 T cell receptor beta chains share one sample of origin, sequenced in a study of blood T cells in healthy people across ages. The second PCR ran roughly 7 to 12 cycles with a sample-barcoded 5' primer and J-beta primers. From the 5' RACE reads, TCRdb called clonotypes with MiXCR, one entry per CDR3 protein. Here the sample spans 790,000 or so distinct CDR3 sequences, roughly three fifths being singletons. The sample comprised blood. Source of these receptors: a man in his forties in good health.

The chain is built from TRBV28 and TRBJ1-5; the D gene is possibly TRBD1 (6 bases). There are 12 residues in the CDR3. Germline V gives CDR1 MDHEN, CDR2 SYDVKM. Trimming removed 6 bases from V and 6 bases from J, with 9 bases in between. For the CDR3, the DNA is TGTGCCAGCAGGATACAGGGTCAGCCCCAGCATTTT. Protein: CASRIQGQPQHF.

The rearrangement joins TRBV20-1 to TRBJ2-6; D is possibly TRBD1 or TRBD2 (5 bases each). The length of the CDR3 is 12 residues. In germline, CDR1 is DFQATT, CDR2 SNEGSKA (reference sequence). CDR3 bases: TGCTCGGGACGATCTGGGGCCAACGTCCTGACTTTC. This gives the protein CSGRSGANVLTF.

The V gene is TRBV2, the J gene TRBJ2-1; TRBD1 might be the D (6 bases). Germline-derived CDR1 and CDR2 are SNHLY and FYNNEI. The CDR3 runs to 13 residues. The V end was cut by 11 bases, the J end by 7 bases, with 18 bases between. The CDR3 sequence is CAGRGGVINEQFF. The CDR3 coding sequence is TGTGCCGGGAGAGGGGGAGTCATAAATGAGCAGTTCTTC. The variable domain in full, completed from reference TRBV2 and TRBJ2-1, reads EPEVTQTPSHQVTQMGQEVILRCVPISNHLYFYWYRQILGQKVEFLVSFYNNEISEKSEIFDDQFSVERPDGSNFTLKIRSTKLEDSAMYFCAGRGGVINEQFFGPGTRLTVL.

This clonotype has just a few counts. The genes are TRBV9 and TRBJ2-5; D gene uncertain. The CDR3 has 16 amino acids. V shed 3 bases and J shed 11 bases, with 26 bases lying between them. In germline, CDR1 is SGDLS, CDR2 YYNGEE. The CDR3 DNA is TGTGCCAGCAGCGACCCCGATGGGAATCCGATCGATGAGCAGTACTTC. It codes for CASSDPDGNPIDEQYF. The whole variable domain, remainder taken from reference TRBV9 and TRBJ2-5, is DSGVTQTPKHLITATGQRVTLRCSPRSGDLSVYWYQQSLDQGLQFLIQYYNGEERAKGNILERFSAQQFPDLHSELNLSSLELGDSALYFCASSDPDGNPIDEQYFGPGTRLLVL.

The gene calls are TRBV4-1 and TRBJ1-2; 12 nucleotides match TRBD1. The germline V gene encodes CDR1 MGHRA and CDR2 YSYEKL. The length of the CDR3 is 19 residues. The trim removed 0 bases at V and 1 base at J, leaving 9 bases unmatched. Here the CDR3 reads CASSQDSEGQGARNYGYTF. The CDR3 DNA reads TGCGCCAGCAGCCAAGATTCGGAGGGACAGGGGGCGCGTAACTATGGCTACACCTTC.

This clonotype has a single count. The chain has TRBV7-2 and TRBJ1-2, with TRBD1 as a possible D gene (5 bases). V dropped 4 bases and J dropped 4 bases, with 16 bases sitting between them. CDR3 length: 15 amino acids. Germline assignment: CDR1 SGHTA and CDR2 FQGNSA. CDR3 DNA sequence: TGTGCCAGCAGCTCAACAATACAGGAAGTCTATGGCTACACCTTC. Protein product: CASSSTIQEVYGYTF.

The CDR3 coding sequence is TGTGCCAGCAGCTTCAGGCTAGCGGGGATAGAGACCCAGTACTTC. The encoded protein is CASSFRLAGIETQYF. The chain joins TRBV5-6 to TRBJ2-5; 9 bases line up with TRBD2. The V segment lost 2 bases and the J segment 4 bases; nucleotides outside the gene matches: 6. Germline V gives CDR1 SGHDT, CDR2 YYEEEE. The CDR3 is made up of 15 amino acids.

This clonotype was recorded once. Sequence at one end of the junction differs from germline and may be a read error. The CDR3 loop is CAGSQGQGDLLHGYTF. Written as DNA, the CDR3 is TGTGCCGGCAGTCAGGGACAGGGGGACCTCCTCCATGGCTACACCTTC. The V gene is TRBV12-3 or TRBV12-4, the J gene TRBJ1-2; 11 nucleotides align to TRBD1. The CDR3 runs to 16 residues.

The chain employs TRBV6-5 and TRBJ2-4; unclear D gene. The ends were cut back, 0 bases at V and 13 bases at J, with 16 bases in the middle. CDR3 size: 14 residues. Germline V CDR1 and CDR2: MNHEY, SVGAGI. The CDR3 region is CASSYSLAVPMQYF. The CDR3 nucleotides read TGTGCCAGCAGTTACTCGCTCGCGGTCCCTATGCAGTACTTC.

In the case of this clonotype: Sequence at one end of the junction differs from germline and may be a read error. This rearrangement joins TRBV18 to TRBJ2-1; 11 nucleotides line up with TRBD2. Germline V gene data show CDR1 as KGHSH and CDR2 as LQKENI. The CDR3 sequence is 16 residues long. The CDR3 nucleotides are TGCGCCAGCTCACCACCGACTAGCGGGGCGTACAATGAGCAGTTCTTC. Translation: CASSPPTSGAYNEQFF.

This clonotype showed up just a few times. The CDR3 is CSVVLAGHTDTQYF. The CDR3 DNA reads as TGCAGCGTTGTACTAGCGGGCCACACAGATACGCAGTATTTT. This chain connects TRBV29-1 to TRBJ2-3, with 9 bases aligning to TRBD2. Trimming cost V 4 bases and J 2 bases; bases outside gene matches: 4. The CDR3 totals 14 residues. Germline CDR1 SQVTM, CDR2 ANQGSEA.

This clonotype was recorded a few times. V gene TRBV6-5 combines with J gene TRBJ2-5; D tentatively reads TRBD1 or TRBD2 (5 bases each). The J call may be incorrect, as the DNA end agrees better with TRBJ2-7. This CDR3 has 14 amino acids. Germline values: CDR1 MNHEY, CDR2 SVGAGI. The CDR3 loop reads CASKGEGTSYEQYF. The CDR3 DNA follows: TGTGCCAGCAAGGGTGAGGGGACGAGCTACGAGCAGTACTTC.

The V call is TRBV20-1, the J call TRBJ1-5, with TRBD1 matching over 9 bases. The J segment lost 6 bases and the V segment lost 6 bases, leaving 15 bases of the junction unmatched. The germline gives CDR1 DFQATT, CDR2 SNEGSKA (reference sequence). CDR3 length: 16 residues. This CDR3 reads CSAIIPGTGLSQPQHF. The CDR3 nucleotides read TGCAGTGCGATAATCCCCGGGACAGGGCTAAGTCAGCCCCAGCATTTT.

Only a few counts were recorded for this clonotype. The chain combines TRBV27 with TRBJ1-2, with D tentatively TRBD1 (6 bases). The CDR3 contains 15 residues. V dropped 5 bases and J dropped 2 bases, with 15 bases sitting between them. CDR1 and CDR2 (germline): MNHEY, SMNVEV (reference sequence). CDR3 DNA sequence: TGTGCCAGCAGTCCCTCGACAGGTACCAACTATGGCTACACCTTC. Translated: CASSPSTGTNYGYTF.

CDR3 region: CASSAGVSGANVLTF. The CDR3 nucleotides are TGTGCCAGCAGTGCGGGTGTCTCTGGGGCCAACGTCCTGACTTTC. The chain is built from TRBV6-4 and TRBJ2-6; no reliable D call. Per germline, CDR1 MRHNA and CDR2 SNTAGT. There are 15 residues in the CDR3. With 4 bases removed from V and 0 bases from J, the gap between germline ends came to 7 bases.

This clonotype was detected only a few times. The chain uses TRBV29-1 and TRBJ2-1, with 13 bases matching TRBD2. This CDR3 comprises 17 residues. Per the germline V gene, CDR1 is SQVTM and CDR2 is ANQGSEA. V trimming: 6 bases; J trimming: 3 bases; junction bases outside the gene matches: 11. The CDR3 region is CSVVGLAGEFVYNEQFF. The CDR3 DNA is TGCAGCGTGGTCGGACTAGCGGGAGAATTTGTCTACAATGAGCAGTTCTTC.

Here the CDR3 DNA reads TGTGCCAGCACTGCTCAGGGGGGGTGGGGGCCCTACAATGAGCAGTTCTTC. It encodes CASTAQGGWGPYNEQFF. The chain joins TRBV28 to TRBJ2-1; D may correspond to TRBD1 or TRBD2 (7 bases each). The CDR3 spans 17 residues. The germline CDR1 and CDR2 sequences are MDHEN and SYDVKM. The germline V and J ends were trimmed by 7 bases and 2 bases, with 21 bases remaining between them.

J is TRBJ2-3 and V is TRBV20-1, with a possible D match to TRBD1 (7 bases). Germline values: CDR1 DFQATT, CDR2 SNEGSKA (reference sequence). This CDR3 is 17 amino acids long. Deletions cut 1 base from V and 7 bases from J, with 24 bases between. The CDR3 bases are TGCAGTGCTAGAGTATATGGGGACAGACCTAGCGACCATACGCAGTATTTT. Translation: CSARVYGDRPSDHTQYF.